This TCR beta chain was obtained from a study of metastatic and nonmetastatic thyroid tumors. Original methodology: For papillary thyroid cancer, a distant-metastasis classifier was constructed from CDR3 differences observed across clinicopathological groups. Via MiXCR, TCRdb re-called the PCR reads. In this record, the V and J calls reflect TCRdb's handling and not the investigators' own analysis. The sample yields just over 70,000 clones, about 17% seen once. This clone was recorded at least ten times. Prior to thyroid surgery, none of the patients had received any treatment. The CDR3 has 13 residues. V dropped 0 bases and J dropped 9 bases, with 11 bases sitting between them. Germline V CDR1 and CDR2: SGHAT, FQNNGV.

The sample consisted of blood. V usage is TRBV11-2 and J usage is TRBJ1-2; D possibly corresponds to TRBD1 (5 bases). This sequence was found in a female donor with papillary thyroid cancer or a benign thyroid nodule (not recorded which). Some clones in this sample may be carry-over from other donors' samples. CDR3 coding DNA: TGTGCCAGCAGCTTAGATCAGGGACGCCGCTACACCTTC. Encoded protein: CASSLDQGRRYTF.